This T cell receptor (beta chain) was recovered during a study of cytomegalovirus exposure and HLA in healthy donors (dated by TCRdb to 2017 to 2019). Looking at the study overall: An earlier analysis of roughly 570 of the donors reported 276 Gb of sequence data and 90 million to 120 million unique TCR beta sequences obtained from about 200 million T cells. Roughly 300 gigabases of sequencing data and 78 million or so unique TCR sequences were included in an early release covering about 700 HLA-typed donors. Of the approximately 400 genotyped donors, around 81% fell in the genetic ancestry cluster associated with self-reported Caucasian donors. The study was designed to test whether signatures of past pathogen exposure could be identified by cataloging public T cell receptors. The study profiled the T cell repertoires of about 720 subjects by immunosequencing and related them to cytomegalovirus serostatus. Along with the roughly 700-subject first cohort, a separate validation cohort of over a hundred different subjects was used. To predict cytomegalovirus infection status, the study brought together high-throughput TCR immunosequencing, statistical association of individual TCRs with disease status, and machine learning. A later analysis re-examined previously published TCR beta repertoires from more than 650 donors and added high-resolution HLA genotyping to investigate patterns of TCR occurrence. The later analysis used no new phenotypic data to find candidate immune exposures, relying instead on TCR beta sequences and their occurrence across donors. To decide whether each TCR beta V gene segment behaved as functional or pseudogenic, an earlier analysis of approximately 600 of the donors relied on high-throughput TCR beta sequencing. Donor age, sex, ethnicity and CMV serostatus were compiled alongside the repertoire data. A later genetic analysis took genome-wide SNP genotypes for about 55% of the 666 donors and used that subset as a discovery cohort. All discovery cohort repertoires had been generated on a single sequencing platform. HLA typing included class I and class II loci at four-digit resolution. The number of typed donors differed by locus: 629-630 for A, B, C, DRB1 and DQB1; about 520 for DQA1; 606 for DPA1; and 400 to 480 for DPB1. Several DR-DQ haplotypes were treated as single units for association and clustering because of strong linkage in the cohort. Across about 370 genotyped donors of the cohort, an average of about 220,000 unique TCR beta nucleotide sequences per donor were sequenced, and roughly 17% of those sequences were non-productive.

Broader findings and caveats from the paper: Compared with equally common non-associated chains, HLA-associated TCR beta chains in a later analysis were more clonally expanded and had lower generation probabilities. In a later genetic analysis, fewer N-insertions in productive TCRs were reported among donors in an Asian-associated ancestry cluster than the roughly 670-donor mean. It was suggested by the authors that the approach could potentially be generalized to other disease states and immunological phenotypes. The only immune exposure information available for the cohort was CMV serostatus. In vitro tests confirmed that a few of the cytomegalovirus-associated TCR beta chains recognize cytomegalovirus antigens. A later analysis found that TCR association rates varied across HLA loci, with DRB1 alleles showing the most associated TCRs and HLA-C alleles the fewest. Only TCR beta chains were sequenced in this cohort, and the absence of alpha or paired-chain data limited detectable features. According to a later analysis, parvovirus B19, influenza, CMV and Epstein-Barr virus appeared linked to several top co-occurrence clusters. A further reported finding was that TCR beta sequences accurately predicted the HLA-A and HLA-B alleles for most subjects in the first cohort. Because the 87-base-pair reads could not distinguish some IMGT-functional V segments, including TRBV6-2 and TRBV6-3, those segments were excluded. Over 15 rarely observed V segments, including chromosome 9 orphons, were excluded from the earlier analysis of just under 600 of the donors because counts were too low. HLA typing was unavailable for some donors at each locus, so association tests used only the typed subset. Broadly in line with IMGT annotations, most TCR beta V segments showed up in productive rearrangements about 87% or about 30% of the time in an earlier analysis of 450 to 750 of the donors. In the study, roughly 160 TCR beta chains were listed as associated with cytomegalovirus. The sequencing pipeline was judged likely to have produced a cluster of highly shared sequence variants as a technical artifact. When HLA alleles, especially DR and DQ, strongly co-occurred, attributing TCR associations to individual alleles was difficult. According to a later analysis, most CMV-associated TCR beta chains appeared to be HLA-restricted, and the HLA associations seemed to be driven largely by CMV exposure. In a later analysis, 15,000 to 20,000 TCR beta sequences were associated with specific HLA alleles at a false discovery rate of 0.05. Linkage disequilibrium might explain the correlated functional status among segregating V segments, but an unknown experimental factor could not be excluded. Most TCR sequences were observed very rarely across donors, whereas some public TCRs were present in many individuals. Sequencing depth was assumed to be roughly uniform across donors in the presence/absence analyses, though that assumption may not hold. A later genetic analysis associated a missense DCLRE1C variant with V-gene and J-gene trimming of TCR beta chains, and an independent cohort replicated the association. Cytomegalovirus status was reported to be diagnosed by the classifier with high specificity and sensitivity in both the original and validation cohorts.

A remark on this clone: The antigen it binds to is not known. No much larger clonotype is one base removed from it; base qualities were not supplied.

The cohort was made up of roughly 670 healthy bone marrow donors. At the time of sampling, all cohort members were nominally healthy, though unrecorded immune exposures were likely present. The donor tested CMV seronegative and was one of the 352 seronegative cohort members. Every donor gave a peripheral blood sample, and the peripheral blood mononuclear cells from that sample were used for TCR beta sequencing. Genomic DNA extraction from the blood cell samples was performed with the Qiagen DNeasy Blood Extraction Kit. The library relied on the immunoSEQ multiplex PCR assay. For the multiplex PCR, a mixture combining 60 forward primers for TCR Vbeta segments and 13 reverse primers for TCR Jbeta segments was used. Amplification of the CDR3 region of rearranged TCR beta genes was performed with a multiplex PCR assay on genomic DNA. On the Illumina HiSeq System, the amplified TCR beta libraries were sequenced as 87-base-pair reads. Concerning the study's data processing: Across the 500 to 850 repertoires, a later analysis counted about 81 million unique TCR beta chains, roughly 11 million of which were shared by at least two donors. Raw reads were error-corrected and collapsed into unique sequences with a nearest-neighbor algorithm that merged closely related sequences to remove PCR and sequencing errors. To assign V, D and J gene segments, CDR3 sequences were aligned to IMGT reference sequences. For a sequence to be retained, a match of at least six nucleotides to both a V gene segment and a J gene segment was required. A rearrangement counted as productive if the CDR3 had no stop codons and remained in frame with V and J, and every other rearrangement counted as non-productive. CDR3 was defined by IMGT convention, running from the second conserved V-encoded cysteine to the conserved J-encoded phenylalanine. The earlier analysis of about 640 of the donors excluded any sequence lacking an unambiguous match to a single V gene segment. An earlier analysis of 587 of the donors called V segments functional above 56.7% productive rearrangements and segregating when the between-donor standard deviation exceeded 5%. A statistical classification framework was developed to diagnose cytomegalovirus status using the catalog of TCR beta chain sequences. In a later analysis, TCR nucleotide sequences were compared against IMGT/GENE-DB human TR gene sequences so that V and J genes could be assigned. In a later analysis, CDR3 sequences and most-parsimonious VDJ recombination scenarios were assigned using the TCRdist pipeline. In a later analysis, each TCR beta chain was defined by its CDR3 amino acid sequence together with its V-gene family, and reads lacking a unique V-gene family were excluded. A later analysis removed 592 highly shared, low-generation-probability nucleotide sequences to deal with suspected cross-contamination and a sequencing artifact. In a later analysis, a clonal expansion index for each public chain was calculated from normalized within-repertoire ranks of inferred template counts. Generation probabilities in a later analysis came from a VDJ recombination model fitted to out-of-frame rearrangements, and those results were checked against IGoR. A later analysis scored TCR-TCR, TCR-HLA and TCR-CMV co-occurrence with hypergeometric tests, applying a repertoire-size bias correction to TCR pairs. A later analysis estimated false discovery rates by permuting HLA or CMV assignments 20 times. In a later analysis, co-occurring TCRs were grouped with DBSCAN, and TCRdist sequence similarity was added when clustering was performed within HLA-allele-positive subsets. Co-occurrence clustering excluded repertoires with fewer than 30,000 or more than 120,000 public chains, plus five with anomalous nucleotide sharing. TCRdb took this table from immuneACCESS and kept in-frame rearrangements with V and J called. Such tables lack part of the clones; where checked against another copy, unresolved V genes explain under half of the gap, and the rest is unexplained. V, J and clone size derive from that table, while D and trimming were established from the DNA sequence. The sample table holds 100,000 to 150,000 clones, of which about 80% were seen once. The ten largest clones add up to around 1.9% of the sample.

Compared with germline, V lacks 3 bases and J lacks 2 bases; bases without a gene match: 10. CDR1 and CDR2 (MDHEN, SYDVKM) derive from the germline V gene. The CDR3, cysteine through phenylalanine, is 17 amino acids long. Solely the CDR3 DNA is kept, with 51 bases framed from the first base. The clonotype comes from a woman aged 45-60 years in good health and CMV-seronegative. The sequenced material came from PBMCs. The chain employs TRBV28 and TRBJ1-5, and 7 bases in between align with TRBD1. The CDR3 in this case is CASSFLQGPLGNQPQHF. In nucleotide form, the sequence is TGTGCCAGCAGTTTTCTACAGGGGCCTTTGGGCAATCAGCCCCAGCATTTT.